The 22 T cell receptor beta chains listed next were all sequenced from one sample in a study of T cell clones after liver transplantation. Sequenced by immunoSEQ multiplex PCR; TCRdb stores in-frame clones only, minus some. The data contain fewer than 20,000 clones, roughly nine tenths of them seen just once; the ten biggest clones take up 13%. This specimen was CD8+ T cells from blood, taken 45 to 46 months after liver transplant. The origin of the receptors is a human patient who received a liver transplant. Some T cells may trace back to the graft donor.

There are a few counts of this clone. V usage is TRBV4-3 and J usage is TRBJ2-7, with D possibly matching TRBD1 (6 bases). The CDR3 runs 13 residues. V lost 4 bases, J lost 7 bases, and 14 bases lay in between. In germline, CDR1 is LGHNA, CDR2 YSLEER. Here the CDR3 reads CASSLSLRGEQYF. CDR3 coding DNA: TGCGCCAGCAGCCTATCACTTAGGGGGGAGCAGTACTTC.

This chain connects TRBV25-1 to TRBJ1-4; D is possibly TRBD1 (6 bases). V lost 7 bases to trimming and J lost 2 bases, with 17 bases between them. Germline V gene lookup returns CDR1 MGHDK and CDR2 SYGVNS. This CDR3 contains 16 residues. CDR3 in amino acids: CASTGAGVWTNEKLFF. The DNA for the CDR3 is TGTGCCAGCACGGGGGCGGGAGTGTGGACTAATGAAAAACTGTTTTTT.

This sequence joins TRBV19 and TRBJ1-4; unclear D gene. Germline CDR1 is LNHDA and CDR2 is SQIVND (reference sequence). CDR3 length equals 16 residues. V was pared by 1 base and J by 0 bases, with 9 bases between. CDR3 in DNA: TGTGCCAGTAGTATAGTTGCACACGCAACTAATGAAAAACTGTTTTTT. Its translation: CASSIVAHATNEKLFF.

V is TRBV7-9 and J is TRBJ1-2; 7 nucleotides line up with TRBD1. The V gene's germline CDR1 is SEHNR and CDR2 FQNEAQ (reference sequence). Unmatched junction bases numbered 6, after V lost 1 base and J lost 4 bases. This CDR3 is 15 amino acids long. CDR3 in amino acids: CASSLEQGPFYGYTF. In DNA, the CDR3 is TGTGCCAGCAGCTTAGAACAGGGGCCGTTCTATGGCTACACCTTC.

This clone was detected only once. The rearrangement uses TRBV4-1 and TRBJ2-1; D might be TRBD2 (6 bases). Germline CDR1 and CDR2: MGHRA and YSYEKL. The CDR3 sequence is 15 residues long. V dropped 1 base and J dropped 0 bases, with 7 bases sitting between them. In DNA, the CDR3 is TGCGCCAGCAGCCAAGCGACTAGCTCCTACAATGAGCAGTTCTTC. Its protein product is CASSQATSSYNEQFF.

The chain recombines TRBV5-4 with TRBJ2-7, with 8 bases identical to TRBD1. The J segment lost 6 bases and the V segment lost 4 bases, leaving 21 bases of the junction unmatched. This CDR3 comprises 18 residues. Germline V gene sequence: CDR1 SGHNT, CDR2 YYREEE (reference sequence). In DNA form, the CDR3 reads TGTGCCAGCAGCGCCACAGGGGGTAGCGTGGTCCGAACTGCCGAGCAGTACTTC. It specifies CASSATGGSVVRTAEQYF.

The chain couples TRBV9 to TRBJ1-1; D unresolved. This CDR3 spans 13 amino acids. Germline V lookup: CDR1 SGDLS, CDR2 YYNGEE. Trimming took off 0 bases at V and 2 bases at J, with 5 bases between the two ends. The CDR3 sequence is CASSVGINTEAFF. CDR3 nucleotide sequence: TGTGCCAGCAGCGTAGGAATCAACACTGAAGCTTTCTTT.

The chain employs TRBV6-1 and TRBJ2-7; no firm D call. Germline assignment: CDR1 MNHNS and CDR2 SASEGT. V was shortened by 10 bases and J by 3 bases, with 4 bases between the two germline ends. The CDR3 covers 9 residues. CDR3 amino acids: CATHYEQYF. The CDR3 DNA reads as TGTGCCACCCACTACGAGCAGTACTTC.

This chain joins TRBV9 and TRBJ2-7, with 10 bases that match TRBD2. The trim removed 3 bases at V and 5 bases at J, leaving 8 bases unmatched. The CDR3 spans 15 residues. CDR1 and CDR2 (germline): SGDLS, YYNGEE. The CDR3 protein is CASSAPGLATHEQYF. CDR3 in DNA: TGTGCCAGCAGCGCCCCGGGACTAGCGACACACGAGCAGTACTTC.

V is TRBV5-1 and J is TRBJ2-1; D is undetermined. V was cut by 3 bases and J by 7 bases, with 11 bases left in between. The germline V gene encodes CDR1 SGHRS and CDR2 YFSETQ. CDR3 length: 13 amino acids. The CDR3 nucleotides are TGCGCCAGCAGCTCCCACCCGGCAAATGAGCAGTTCTTC. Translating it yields CASSSHPANEQFF.

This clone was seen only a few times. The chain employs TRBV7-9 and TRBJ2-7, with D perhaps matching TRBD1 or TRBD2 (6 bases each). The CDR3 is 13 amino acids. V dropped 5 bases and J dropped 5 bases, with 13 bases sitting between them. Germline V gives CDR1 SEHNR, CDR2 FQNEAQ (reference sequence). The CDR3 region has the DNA TGTGCCAGCAGCCCGGTGGGGGGCGACGAGCAGTACTTC. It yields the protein CASSPVGGDEQYF.

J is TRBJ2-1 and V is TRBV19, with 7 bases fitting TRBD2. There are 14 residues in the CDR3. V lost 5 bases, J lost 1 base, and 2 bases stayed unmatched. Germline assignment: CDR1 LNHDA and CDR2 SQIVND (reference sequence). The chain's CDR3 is CASSSGGSYNEQFF. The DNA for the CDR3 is TGTGCCAGTAGTTCCGGGGGGTCCTACAATGAGCAGTTCTTC.

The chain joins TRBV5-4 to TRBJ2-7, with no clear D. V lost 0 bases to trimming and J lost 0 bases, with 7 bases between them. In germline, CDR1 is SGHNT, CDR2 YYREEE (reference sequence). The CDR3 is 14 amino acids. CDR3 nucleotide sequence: TGTGCCAGCAGCTTGGCCGCTGGCTCCTACGAGCAGTACTTC. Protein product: CASSLAAGSYEQYF.

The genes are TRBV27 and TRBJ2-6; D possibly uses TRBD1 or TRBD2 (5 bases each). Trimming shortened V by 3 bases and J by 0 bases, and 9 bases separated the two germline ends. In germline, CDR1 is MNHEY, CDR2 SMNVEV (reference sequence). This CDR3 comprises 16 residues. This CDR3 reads CASSLGVGSGANVLTF. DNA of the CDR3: TGTGCCAGCAGTTTGGGGGTGGGCTCTGGGGCCAACGTCCTGACTTTC.

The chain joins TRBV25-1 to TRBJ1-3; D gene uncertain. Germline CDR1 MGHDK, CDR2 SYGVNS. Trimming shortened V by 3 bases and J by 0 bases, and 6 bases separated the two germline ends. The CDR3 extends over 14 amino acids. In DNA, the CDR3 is TGTGCCAGCAGTGAGCCCGGCTCTGGAAACACCATATATTTT. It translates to CASSEPGSGNTIYF.

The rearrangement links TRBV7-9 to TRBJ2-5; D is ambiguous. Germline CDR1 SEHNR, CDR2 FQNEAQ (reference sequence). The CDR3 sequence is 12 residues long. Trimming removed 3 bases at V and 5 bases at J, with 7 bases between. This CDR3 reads CASSFSRETQYF. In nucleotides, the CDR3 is TGTGCCAGCAGCTTTTCAAGGGAGACCCAGTACTTC. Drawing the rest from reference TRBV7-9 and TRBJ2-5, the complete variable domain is DTGVSQNPRHKITKRGQNVTFRCDPISEHNRLYWYRQTLGQGPEFLTYFQNEAQLEKSRLLSDRFSAERPKGSFSTLEIQRTEQGDSAMYLCASSFSRETQYFGPGTRLLVL.

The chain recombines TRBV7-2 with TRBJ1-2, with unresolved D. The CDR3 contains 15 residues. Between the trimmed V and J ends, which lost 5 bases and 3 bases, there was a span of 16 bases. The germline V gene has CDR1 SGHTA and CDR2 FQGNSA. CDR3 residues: CASSPKGHSDYGYTF. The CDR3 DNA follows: TGTGCCAGCAGCCCCAAAGGCCACTCTGACTATGGCTACACCTTC.

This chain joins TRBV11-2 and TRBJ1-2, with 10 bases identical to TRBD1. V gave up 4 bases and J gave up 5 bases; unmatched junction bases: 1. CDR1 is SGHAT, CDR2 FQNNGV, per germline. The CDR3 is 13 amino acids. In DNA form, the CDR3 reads TGTGCCAGCAGCTGGGGACAGGGGTATGGCTACACCTTC. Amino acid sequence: CASSWGQGYGYTF.

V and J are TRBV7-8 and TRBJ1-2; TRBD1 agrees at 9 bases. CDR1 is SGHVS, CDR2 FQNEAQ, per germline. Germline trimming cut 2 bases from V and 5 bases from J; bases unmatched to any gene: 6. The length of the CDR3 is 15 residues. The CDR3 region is CASSLTGGSPYGYTF. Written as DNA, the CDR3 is TGTGCCAGCAGCTTAACAGGGGGCTCGCCGTATGGCTACACCTTC.

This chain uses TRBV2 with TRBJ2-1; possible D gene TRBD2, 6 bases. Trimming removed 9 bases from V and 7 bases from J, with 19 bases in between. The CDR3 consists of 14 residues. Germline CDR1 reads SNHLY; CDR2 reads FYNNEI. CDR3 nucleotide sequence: TGTGCCAGGACTGTTAGGGGAGGAGGGAATGAGCAGTTCTTC. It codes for CARTVRGGGNEQFF.

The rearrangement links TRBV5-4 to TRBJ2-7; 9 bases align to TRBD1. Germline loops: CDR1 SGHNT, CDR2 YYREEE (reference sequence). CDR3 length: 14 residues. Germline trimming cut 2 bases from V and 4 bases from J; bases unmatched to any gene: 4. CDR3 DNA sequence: TGTGCCAGCAGCTTCCGGGACAGGGCTTACGAGCAGTACTTC. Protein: CASSFRDRAYEQYF.

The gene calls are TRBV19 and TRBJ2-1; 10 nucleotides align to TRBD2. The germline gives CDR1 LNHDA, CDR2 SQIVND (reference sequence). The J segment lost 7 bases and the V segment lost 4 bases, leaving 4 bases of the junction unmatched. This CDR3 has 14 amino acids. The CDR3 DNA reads TGTGCCAGTAGTACACCGGGACTAGCGAATGAGCAGTTCTTC. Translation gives CASSTPGLANEQFF.